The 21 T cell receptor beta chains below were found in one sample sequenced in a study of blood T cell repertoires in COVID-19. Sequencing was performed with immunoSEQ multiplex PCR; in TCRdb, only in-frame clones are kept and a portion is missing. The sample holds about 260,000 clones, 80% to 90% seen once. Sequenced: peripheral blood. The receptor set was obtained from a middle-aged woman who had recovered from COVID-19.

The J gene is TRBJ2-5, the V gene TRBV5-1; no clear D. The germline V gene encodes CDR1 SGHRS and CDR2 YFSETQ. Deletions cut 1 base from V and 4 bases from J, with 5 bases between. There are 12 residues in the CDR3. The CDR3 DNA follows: TGCGCCAGCAGCTTGATTCGAGAGACCCAGTACTTC. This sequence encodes CASSLIRETQYF.

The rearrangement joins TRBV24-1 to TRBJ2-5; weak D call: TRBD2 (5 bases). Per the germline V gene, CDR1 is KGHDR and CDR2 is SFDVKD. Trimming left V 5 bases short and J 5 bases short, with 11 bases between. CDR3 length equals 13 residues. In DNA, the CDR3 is TGTGCCACCAGTGCTCCGGGGATGGAGACCCAGTACTTC. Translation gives CATSAPGMETQYF.

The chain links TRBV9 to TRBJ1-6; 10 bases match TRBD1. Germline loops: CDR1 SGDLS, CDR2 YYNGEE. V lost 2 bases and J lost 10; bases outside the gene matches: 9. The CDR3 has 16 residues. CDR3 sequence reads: CASSVDRGPVMSPLHF. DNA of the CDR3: TGTGCCAGCAGCGTCGACAGGGGGCCGGTAATGTCACCCCTCCACTTT.

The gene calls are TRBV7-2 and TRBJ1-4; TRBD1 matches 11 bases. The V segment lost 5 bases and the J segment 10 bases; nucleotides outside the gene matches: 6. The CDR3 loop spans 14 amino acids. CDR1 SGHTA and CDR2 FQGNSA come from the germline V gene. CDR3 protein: CASSQGQGVRKLFF. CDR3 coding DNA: TGTGCCAGCAGCCAGGGACAGGGGGTTAGAAAACTGTTTTTT.

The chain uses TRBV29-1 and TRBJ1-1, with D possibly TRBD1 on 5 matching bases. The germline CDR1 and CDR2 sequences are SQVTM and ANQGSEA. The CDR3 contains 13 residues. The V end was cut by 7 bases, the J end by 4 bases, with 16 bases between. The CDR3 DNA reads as TGCAGCGGCGGTTATCAAAGGGGCACTGAAGCTTTCTTT. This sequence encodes CSGGYQRGTEAFF.

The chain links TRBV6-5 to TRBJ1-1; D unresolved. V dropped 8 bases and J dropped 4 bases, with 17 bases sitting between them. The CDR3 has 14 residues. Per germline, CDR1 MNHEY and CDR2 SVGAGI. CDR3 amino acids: CASLISARSTEAFF. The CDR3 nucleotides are TGTGCCAGCTTGATATCGGCCCGGAGCACTGAAGCTTTCTTT.

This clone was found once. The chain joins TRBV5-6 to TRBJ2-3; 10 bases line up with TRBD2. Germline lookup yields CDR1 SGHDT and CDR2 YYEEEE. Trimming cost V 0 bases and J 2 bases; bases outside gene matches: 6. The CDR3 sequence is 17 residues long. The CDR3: CASSLEVSGGYTDTQYF. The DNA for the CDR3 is TGTGCCAGCAGCTTGGAGGTTAGCGGGGGGTACACAGATACGCAGTATTTT.

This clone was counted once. CDR3 DNA sequence: TGTGCCAGCGGCAGGAACTATGGCTACACCTTC. This codes for CASGRNYGYTF. The chain employs TRBV12-3 or TRBV12-4 and TRBJ1-2; D unclear. The CDR3 is 11 amino acids. V gave up 8 bases and J gave up 2 bases, with 6 bases separating them.

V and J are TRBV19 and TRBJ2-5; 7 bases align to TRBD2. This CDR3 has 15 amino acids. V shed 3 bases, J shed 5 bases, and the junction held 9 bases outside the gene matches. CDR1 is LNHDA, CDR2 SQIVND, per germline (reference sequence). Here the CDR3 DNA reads TGTGCCAGTAGTATCCCCGGGACTATCGGGGAGACCCAGTACTTC. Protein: CASSIPGTIGETQYF.

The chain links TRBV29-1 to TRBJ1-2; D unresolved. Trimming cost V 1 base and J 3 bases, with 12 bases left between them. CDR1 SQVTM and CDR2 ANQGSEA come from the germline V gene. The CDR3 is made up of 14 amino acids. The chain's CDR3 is CSVEAPGGDYGYTF. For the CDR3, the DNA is TGCAGCGTTGAAGCCCCCGGTGGAGACTATGGCTACACCTTC.

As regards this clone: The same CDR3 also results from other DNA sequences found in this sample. The CDR3 region is CASSPGTALQETQYF. The CDR3 bases are TGTGCCAGCAGCCCGGGGACAGCCCTACAAGAGACCCAGTACTTC. The rearrangement links TRBV7-2 to TRBJ2-5, with 7 nucleotides matching TRBD1. CDR3 length: 15 amino acids. After removal of 5 bases from V and 2 bases from J, the junction contained 8 bases not matched to a gene. CDR1 is SGHTA and CDR2 is FQGNSA in the germline V gene.

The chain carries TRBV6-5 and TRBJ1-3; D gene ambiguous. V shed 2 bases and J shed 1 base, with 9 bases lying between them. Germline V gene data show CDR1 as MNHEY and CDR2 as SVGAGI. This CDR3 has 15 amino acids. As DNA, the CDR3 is TGTGCCAGCAGTTACCGGGAAAGTTCTGGAAACACCATATATTTT. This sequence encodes CASSYRESSGNTIYF.

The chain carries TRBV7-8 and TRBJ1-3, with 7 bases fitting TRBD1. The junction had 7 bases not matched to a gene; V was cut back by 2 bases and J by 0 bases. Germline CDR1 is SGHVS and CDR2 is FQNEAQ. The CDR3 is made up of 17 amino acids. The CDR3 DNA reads TGTGCCAGCAGCTTAATTGGGACAGTAAGCTCTGGAAACACCATATATTTT. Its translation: CASSLIGTVSSGNTIYF.

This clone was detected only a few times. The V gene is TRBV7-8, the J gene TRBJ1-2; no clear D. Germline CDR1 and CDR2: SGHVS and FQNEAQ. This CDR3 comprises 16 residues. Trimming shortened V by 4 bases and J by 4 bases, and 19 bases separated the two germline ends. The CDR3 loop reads CASSSNPTDASYGYTF. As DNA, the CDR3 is TGTGCCAGCAGCTCCAATCCGACGGATGCTAGCTATGGCTACACCTTC. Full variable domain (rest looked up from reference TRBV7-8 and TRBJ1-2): GAGVSQSPRYKVAKRGQDVALRCDPISGHVSLFWYQQALGQGPEFLTYFQNEAQLDKSGLPSDRFFAERPEGSVSTLKIQRTQQEDSAVYLCASSSNPTDASYGYTFGSGTRLTVV.

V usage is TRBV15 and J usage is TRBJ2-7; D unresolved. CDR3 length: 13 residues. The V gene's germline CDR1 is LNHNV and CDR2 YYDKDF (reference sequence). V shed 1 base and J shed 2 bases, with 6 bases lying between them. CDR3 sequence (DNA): TGTGCCACCAGCAGAGGGCCCACCTACGAGCAGTACTTC. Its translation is CATSRGPTYEQYF.

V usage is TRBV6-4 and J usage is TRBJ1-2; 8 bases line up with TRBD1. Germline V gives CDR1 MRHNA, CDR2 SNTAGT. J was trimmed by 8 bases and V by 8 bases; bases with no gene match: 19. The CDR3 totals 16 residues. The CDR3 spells CASSASRTGPFGGYTF. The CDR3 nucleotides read TGTGCCAGCTCTGCGAGCCGGACAGGGCCCTTTGGAGGCTACACCTTC.

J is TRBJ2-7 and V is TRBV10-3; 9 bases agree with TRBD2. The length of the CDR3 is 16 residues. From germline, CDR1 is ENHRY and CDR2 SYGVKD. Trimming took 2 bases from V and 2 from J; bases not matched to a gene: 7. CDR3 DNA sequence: TGTGCCATCAGTGAGACAATTCTAGCGGGGACCTACGAGCAGTACTTC. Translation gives CAISETILAGTYEQYF.

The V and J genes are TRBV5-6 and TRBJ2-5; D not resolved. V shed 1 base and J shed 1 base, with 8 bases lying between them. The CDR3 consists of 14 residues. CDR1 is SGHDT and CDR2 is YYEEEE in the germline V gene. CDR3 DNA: TGTGCCAGCAGCTTGCGACTTATCCAAGAGACCCAGTACTTC. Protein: CASSLRLIQETQYF.

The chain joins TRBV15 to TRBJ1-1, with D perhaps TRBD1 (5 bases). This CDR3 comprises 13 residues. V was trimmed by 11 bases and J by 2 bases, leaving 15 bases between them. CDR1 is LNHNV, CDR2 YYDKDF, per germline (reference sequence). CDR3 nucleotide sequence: TGTGCCGCCCGACAGCATACAAACACTGAAGCTTTCTTT. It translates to CAARQHTNTEAFF.

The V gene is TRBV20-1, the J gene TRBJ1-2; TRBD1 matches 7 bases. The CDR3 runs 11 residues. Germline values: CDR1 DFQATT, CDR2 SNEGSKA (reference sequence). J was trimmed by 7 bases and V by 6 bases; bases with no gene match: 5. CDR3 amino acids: CSAGTARGYTF. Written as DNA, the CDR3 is TGCAGTGCGGGGACAGCACGTGGCTACACCTTC.

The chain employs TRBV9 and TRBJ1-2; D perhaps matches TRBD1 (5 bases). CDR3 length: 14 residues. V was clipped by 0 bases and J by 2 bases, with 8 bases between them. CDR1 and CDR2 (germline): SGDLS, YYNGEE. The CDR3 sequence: CASSVVQGNYGYTF. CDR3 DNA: TGTGCCAGCAGCGTAGTGCAGGGAAACTATGGCTACACCTTC. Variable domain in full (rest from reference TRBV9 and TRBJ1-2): DSGVTQTPKHLITATGQRVTLRCSPRSGDLSVYWYQQSLDQGLQFLIQYYNGEERAKGNILERFSAQQFPDLHSELNLSSLELGDSALYFCASSVVQGNYGYTFGSGTRLTVV.